The following is a T cell receptor beta chain sequence with its context. Germline CDR1 is SGHRS and CDR2 is YFSETQ. The V segment lost 0 bases and the J segment 8 bases; nucleotides outside the gene matches: 6. The CDR3 contains 16 residues. In the source study's methods: Scientists estimated how many nucleated cells there were by amplifying reference gene primers. TCRdb keeps only in-frame clones here, not all; method: immunoSEQ multiplex PCR. Clonal size and the V and J genes are those of that table, whereas D and trimming came from the DNA. The sample consists of around 230,000 clones, roughly 80% of them appearing once. This specimen comes from a study of blood T cell repertoires in COVID-19. Study in general: Nucleic acid was either cDNA or gDNA, and it came from T cells, B-cell-depleted T cells, or PBMCs.

The origin of this receptor is a woman of 80 years or more with acute or convalescent COVID-19. The sample taken for sequencing was peripheral blood. The rearrangement links TRBV5-1 to TRBJ1-6, with TRBD1 identical over 9 bases. This CDR3 reads CASSLATGGYDSPLHF. DNA for the CDR3: TGCGCCAGCAGCTTGGCGACAGGGGGTTACGATTCACCCCTCCACTTT.